The 6 T cell receptor beta chains in this list originate from one sample, sequenced in a study of cytomegalovirus exposure and HLA in healthy donors. Amplification used 60 Vbeta primers and 13 Jbeta primers. Sequencing used immunoSEQ multiplex PCR; TCRdb keeps in-frame clones, though not all of them. In total, the table holds under 50,000 clones. The sequencing sample was made of PBMCs. These receptors were taken from a male donor in good health and CMV-seronegative.

This chain links TRBV6-5 with TRBJ2-7; 11 bases align to TRBD2. Trimming at V came to 2 bases and at J to 7 bases, leaving 10 bases not matched to a gene. This CDR3 spans 16 amino acids. CDR1 is MNHEY, CDR2 SVGAGI, per germline. The CDR3 DNA sequence: TGTGCCAGCAGTTACAGGGCTAGCGGGGGGCCAGGAGAGCAGTACTTC. Translating it yields CASSYRASGGPGEQYF.

The chain uses TRBV7-9 and TRBJ1-1; TRBD1 might be the D (6 bases). The V end was cut by 5 bases, the J end by 8 bases, with 9 bases between. This CDR3 region has 11 residues. Germline-derived CDR1 and CDR2 are SEHNR and FQNEAQ (reference sequence). The CDR3 DNA follows: TGTGCCAGCAGCCCCGGGACAGAAGCTTTCTTT. Its protein is CASSPGTEAFF.

Points on this clone: The junction does not match germline at one end; this may be a read error. The rearrangement joins TRBV30 to TRBJ1-6, with D uncertain. Germline values: CDR1 GTSNPN, CDR2 SVGIG (reference sequence). The CDR3 totals 14 residues. The CDR3, as DNA: TGTGCCTGGAGAAATCTCTCCTATAATTCACCCCCCCACTTT. It encodes CAWRNLSYNSPPHF.

V usage is TRBV6-6 and J usage is TRBJ2-7; 9 positions match TRBD1. CDR3 length equals 13 residues. After removal of 8 bases from V and 5 bases from J, the junction contained 7 bases not matched to a gene. CDR1 is MNHNY, CDR2 SVGAGI, per germline (reference sequence). CDR3 DNA: TGTGCCAGCGGGGGGGACAGGGACCACGAGCAGTACTTC. This translates into CASGGDRDHEQYF.

The genes are TRBV7-9 and TRBJ1-2; 9 bases fit TRBD1. J lost 8 bases, V lost 5 bases, and 9 bases had no gene match. Germline loops: CDR1 SEHNR, CDR2 FQNEAQ (reference sequence). This CDR3 has 14 amino acids. For the CDR3, the DNA is TGTGCCAGCAGCCTCGCTGCCGGGACAGGGGGCTACACCTTC. This translates into CASSLAAGTGGYTF.

This sequence joins TRBV30 and TRBJ2-2, with TRBD2 identical over 7 bases. The junction had 6 bases not matched to a gene; V was cut back by 3 bases and J by 2 bases. The CDR3 is 15 residues long. Germline assignment: CDR1 GTSNPN and CDR2 SVGIG (reference sequence). The DNA for the CDR3 is TGTGCCTGGAGAGGTCTAGCGGTTAACACCGGGGAGCTGTTTTTT. The encoded protein is CAWRGLAVNTGELFF. Full variable domain (missing parts from reference TRBV30 and TRBJ2-2): SQTIHQWPATLVQPVGSPLSLECTVEGTSNPNLYWYRQAAGRGLQLLFYSVGIGQISSEVPQNLSASRPQDRQFILSSKKLLLSDSGFYLCAWRGLAVNTGELFFGEGSRLTVL.